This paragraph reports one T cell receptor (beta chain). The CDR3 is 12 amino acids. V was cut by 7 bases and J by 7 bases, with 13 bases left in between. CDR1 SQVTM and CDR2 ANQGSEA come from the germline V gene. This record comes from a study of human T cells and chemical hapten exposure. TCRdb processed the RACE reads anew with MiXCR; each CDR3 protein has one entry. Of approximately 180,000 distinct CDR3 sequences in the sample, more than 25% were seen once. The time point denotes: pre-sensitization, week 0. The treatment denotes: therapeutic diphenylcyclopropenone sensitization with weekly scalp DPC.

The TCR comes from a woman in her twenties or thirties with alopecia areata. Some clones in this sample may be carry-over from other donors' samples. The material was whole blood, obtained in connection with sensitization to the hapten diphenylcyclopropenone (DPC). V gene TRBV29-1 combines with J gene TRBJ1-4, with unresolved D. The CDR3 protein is CSAGGASEKLFF. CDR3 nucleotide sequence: TGCAGCGCAGGAGGTGCTAGTGAAAAACTGTTTTTT.